This T cell receptor (beta chain) was captured in a study of blood T cells in healthy people across ages. Primers used in a second PCR of about 6 to 11 cycles were a sample-barcoded 5' primer and a J-beta primer mix. TCRdb used MiXCR to reprocess the 5' RACE reads, holding one entry per CDR3 protein. The sample lists a few hundred thousand distinct CDR3 sequences; roughly a quarter were seen once. Trimming at V came to 3 bases and at J to 0 bases, leaving 6 bases not matched to a gene. This CDR3 is built from 17 residues. From germline, CDR1 is DFQATT and CDR2 SNEGSKA (reference sequence). These sequences were also reported in another study, on T cells of mothers and their children. This second study says: The donor cohort consisted of a few healthy Caucasian mothers and their six children. Overlap measured in related mother-child pairs was slightly, non-significantly higher than in unrelated pairs.

The clonotype comes from a boy aged 2 to 10 in good health. The source material was blood. V and J are TRBV20-1 and TRBJ2-6; 9 bases map to TRBD1. The DNA of the CDR3 is TGCAGTGCTAGTCCCGGGACAGGGAGCTCTGGGGCCAACGTCCTGACTTTC. Its translation: CSASPGTGSSGANVLTF.